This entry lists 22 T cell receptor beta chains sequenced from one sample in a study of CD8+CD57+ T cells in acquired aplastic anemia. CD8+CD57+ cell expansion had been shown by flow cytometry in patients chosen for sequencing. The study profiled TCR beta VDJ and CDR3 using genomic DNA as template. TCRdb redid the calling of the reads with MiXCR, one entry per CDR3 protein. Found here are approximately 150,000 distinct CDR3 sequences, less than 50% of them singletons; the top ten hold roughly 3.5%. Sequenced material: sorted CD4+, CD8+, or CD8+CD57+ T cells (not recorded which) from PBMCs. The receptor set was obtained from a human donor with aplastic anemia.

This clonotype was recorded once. CDR3: CAIKRTDPRYEQYF. The CDR3 DNA reads TGTGCCATCAAACGGACGGACCCCAGGTACGAGCAGTACTTC. The chain links TRBV10-3 to TRBJ2-7; D is uncertain. The V gene's germline CDR1 is ENHRY and CDR2 SYGVKD. The CDR3 covers 14 residues. V was pared by 7 bases and J by 4 bases, with 17 bases between.

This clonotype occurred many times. The CDR3 sequence is CSARSSGRGAGELFF. CDR3 bases: TGCAGTGCTAGATCATCAGGCCGCGGCGCCGGGGAGCTGTTTTTT. The chain is built from TRBV20-1 and TRBJ2-2; D uncertain. Germline-derived CDR1 and CDR2 are DFQATT and SNEGSKA (reference sequence). Trimming stripped 2 bases from V and 6 bases from J, with 16 bases between. The CDR3 is made up of 15 amino acids.

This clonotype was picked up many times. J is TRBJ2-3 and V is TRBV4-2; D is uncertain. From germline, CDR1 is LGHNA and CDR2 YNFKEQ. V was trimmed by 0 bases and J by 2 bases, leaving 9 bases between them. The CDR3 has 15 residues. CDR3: CASSQDWASTDTQYF. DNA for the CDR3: TGTGCCAGCAGCCAAGACTGGGCTTCCACAGATACGCAGTATTTT.

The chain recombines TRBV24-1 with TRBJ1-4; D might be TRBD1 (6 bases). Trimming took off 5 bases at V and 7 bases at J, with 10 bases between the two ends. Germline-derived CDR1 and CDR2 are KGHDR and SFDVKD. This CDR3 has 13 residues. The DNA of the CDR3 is TGTGCCACCAGTGGGGGGCCGGGTGAAAAACTGTTTTTT. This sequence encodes CATSGGPGEKLFF.

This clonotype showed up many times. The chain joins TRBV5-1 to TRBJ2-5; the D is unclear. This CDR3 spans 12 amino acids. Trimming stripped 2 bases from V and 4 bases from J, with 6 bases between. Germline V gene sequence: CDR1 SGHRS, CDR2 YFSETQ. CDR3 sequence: CASSFERETQYF. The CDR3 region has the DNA TGCGCCAGCAGCTTTGAGAGAGAGACCCAGTACTTC.

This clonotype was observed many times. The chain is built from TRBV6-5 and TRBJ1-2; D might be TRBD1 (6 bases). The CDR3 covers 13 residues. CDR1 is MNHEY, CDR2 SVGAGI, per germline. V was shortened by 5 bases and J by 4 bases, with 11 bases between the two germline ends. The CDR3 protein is CASSLQGIYGYTF. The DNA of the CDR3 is TGTGCCAGCAGTCTCCAGGGGATCTATGGCTACACCTTC.

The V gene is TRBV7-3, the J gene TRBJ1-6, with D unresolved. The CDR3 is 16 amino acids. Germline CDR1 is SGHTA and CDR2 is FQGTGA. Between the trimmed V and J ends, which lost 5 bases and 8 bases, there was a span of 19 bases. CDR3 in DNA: TGTGCCAGCAGCGTTGAAGGATCCGGGTTGGATTCACCCCTCCACTTT. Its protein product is CASSVEGSGLDSPLHF.

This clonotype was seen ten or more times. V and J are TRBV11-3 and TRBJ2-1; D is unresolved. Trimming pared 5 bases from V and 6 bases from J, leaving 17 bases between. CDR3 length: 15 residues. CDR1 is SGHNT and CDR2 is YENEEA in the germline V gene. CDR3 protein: CASSPTTSTLNEQFF. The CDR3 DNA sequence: TGTGCCAGCAGCCCTACGACCTCTACTCTCAATGAGCAGTTCTTC.

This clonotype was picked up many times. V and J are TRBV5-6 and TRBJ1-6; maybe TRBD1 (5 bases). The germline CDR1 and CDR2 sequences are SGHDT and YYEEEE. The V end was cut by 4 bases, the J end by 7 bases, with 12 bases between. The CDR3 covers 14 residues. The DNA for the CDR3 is TGTGCCAGCAGCGGCAGGGTAGGCAATTCACCCCTCCACTTT. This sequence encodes CASSGRVGNSPLHF.

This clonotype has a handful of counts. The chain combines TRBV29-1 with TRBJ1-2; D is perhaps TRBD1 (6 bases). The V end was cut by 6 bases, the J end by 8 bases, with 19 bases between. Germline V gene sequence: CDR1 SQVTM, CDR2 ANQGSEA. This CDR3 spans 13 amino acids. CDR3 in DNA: TGCAGCGTCGAACAGGGCTACCGCTCCGGCTACACCTTC. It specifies CSVEQGYRSGYTF. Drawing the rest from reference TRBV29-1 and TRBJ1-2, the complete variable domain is SAVISQKPSRDICQRGTSLTIQCQVDSQVTMMFWYRQQPGQSLTLIATANQGSEATYESGFVIDKFPISRPNLTFSTLTVSNMSPEDSSIYLCSVEQGYRSGYTFGSGTRLTVV.

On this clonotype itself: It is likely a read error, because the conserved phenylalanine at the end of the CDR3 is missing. DNA of the CDR3: TGTGCCAGCAGCACATGGGGGGAAAAACTGTTTCTT. Protein product: CASSTWGEKLFL. J is TRBJ1-4 and V is TRBV7-2, with a possible D match to TRBD1 (5 bases). The CDR3 is 12 residues long. Germline assignment: CDR1 SGHTA and CDR2 FQGNSA. Trimming left V 5 bases short and J 8 bases short, with 9 bases between.

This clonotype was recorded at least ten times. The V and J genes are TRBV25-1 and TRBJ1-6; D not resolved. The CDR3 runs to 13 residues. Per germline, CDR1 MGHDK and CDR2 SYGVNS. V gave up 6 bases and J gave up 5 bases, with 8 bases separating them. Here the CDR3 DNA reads TGTGCCAGCAGGGAGGTCCATAATTCACCCCTCCACTTT. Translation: CASREVHNSPLHF.

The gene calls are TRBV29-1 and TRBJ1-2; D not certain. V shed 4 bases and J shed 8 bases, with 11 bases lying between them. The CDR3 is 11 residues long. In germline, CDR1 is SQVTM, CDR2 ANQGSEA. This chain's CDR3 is CSVGDARGYTF. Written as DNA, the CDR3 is TGCAGCGTTGGCGACGCGAGGGGCTACACCTTC.

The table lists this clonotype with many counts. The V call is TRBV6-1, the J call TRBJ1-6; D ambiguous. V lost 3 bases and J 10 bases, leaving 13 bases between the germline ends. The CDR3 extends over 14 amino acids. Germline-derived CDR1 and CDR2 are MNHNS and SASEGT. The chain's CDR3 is CASSDVKARSPLHF. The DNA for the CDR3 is TGTGCCAGCAGTGACGTCAAAGCGAGATCACCCCTCCACTTT.

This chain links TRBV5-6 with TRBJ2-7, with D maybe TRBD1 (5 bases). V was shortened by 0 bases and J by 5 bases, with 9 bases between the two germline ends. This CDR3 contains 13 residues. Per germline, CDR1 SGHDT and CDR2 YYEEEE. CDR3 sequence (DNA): TGTGCCAGCAGCTTGGAAGGGGCCAACGAGCAGTACTTC. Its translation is CASSLEGANEQYF.

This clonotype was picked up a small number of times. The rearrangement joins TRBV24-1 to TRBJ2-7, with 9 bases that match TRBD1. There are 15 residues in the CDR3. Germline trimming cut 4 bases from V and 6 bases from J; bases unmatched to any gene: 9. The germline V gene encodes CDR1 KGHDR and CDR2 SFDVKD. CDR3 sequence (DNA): TGTGCCACCAGTGACCCTGGACAGGGGTTTCTCGAGCAGTACGTC. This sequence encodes CATSDPGQGFLEQYV.

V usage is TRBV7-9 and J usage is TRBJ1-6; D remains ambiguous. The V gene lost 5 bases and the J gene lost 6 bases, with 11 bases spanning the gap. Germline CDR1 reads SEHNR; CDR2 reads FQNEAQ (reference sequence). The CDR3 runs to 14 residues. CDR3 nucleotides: TGTGCCAGCAGCCATAACGTTGGTAATTCACCCCTCCACTTT. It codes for CASSHNVGNSPLHF.

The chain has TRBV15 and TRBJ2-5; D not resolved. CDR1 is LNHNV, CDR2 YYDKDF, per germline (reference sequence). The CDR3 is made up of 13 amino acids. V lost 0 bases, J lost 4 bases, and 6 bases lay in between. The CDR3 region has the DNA TGTGCCACCAGCAGAGATAGGAGAGAGACCCAGTACTTC. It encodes CATSRDRRETQYF. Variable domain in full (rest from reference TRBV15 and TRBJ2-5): DAMVIQNPRYQVTQFGKPVTLSCSQTLNHNVMYWYQQKSSQAPKLLFHYYDKDFNNEADTPDNFQSRRPNTSFCFLDIRSPGLGDTAMYLCATSRDRRETQYFGPGTRLLVL.

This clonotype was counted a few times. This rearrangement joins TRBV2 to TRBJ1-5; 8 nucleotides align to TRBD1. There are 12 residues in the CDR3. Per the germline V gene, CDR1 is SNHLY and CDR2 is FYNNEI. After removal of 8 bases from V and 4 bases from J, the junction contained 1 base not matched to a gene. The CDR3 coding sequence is TGTGCCAGCCAGGGGGCGAATCAGCCCCAGCATTTT. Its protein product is CASQGANQPQHF.

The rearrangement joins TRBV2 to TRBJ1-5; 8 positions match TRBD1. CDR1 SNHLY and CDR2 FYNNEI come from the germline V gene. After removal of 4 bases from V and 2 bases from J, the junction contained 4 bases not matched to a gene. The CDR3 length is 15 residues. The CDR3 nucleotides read TGTGCCAGCAGTGTCCAGGGGGCGCGCAATCAGCCCCAGCATTTT. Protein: CASSVQGARNQPQHF.

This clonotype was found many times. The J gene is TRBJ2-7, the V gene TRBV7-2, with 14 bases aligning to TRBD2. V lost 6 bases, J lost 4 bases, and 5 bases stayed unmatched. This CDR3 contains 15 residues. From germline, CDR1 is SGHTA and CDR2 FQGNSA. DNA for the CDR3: TGTGCCAGCAGTCCGACTAGCGGGGGGGGGTACGAGCAGTACTTC. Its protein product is CASSPTSGGGYEQYF. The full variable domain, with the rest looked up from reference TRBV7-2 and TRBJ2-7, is GAGVSQSPSNKVTEKGKDVELRCDPISGHTALYWYRQSLGQGLEFLIYFQGNSAPDKSGLPSDRFSAERTGGSVSTLTIQRTQQEDSAVYLCASSPTSGGGYEQYFGPGTRLTVT.

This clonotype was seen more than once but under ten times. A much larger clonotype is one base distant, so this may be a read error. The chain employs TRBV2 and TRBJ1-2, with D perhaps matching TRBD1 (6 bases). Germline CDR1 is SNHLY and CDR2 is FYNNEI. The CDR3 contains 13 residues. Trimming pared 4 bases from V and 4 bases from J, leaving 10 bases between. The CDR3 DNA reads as TGTGCCAGCAGTGGGACAGACCCCTATGGCTACACCTTC. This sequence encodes CASSGTDPYGYTF.